This TCR beta chain comes out of a study of shared clonotypes between healthy human individuals. Using immunoSEQ multiplex PCR, the repertoire was profiled, and TCRdb retains in-frame clones only, with some absent. The sample has about 990,000 clones; approximately 78% are singletons. The CDR3 sequence is 16 residues long. The V gene's germline CDR1 is KGHSH and CDR2 LQKENI. The V end lost 4 bases, the J end lost 5 bases, and 19 bases lay between the germline ends. This clone was detected once. This clonotype was sampled from a man younger than 35 in good health. Some clones in this sample may be carry-over from other donors' samples. The specimen sequenced was memory CD4+ T cells from PBMCs. As for subset: CD45RA-negative fraction. The genes are TRBV18 and TRBJ2-3; perhaps TRBD2 as D (5 bases). CDR3 nucleotides: TGTGCCAGCTCACTAATGACTACGGCGGCGGAAGATACGCAGTATTTT. Translation: CASSLMTTAAEDTQYF.